These T cell receptor beta chains were read from a single sample in a study of cytomegalovirus exposure and HLA in healthy donors. Repertoires were generated with immunoSEQ multiplex PCR, while TCRdb's copy carries only in-frame clones and drops some. The data contain 120,000 or so clones, about 85% of them singletons. Sequenced sample: PBMCs. These receptors all come from a man aged 50 or older in good health and CMV-seronegative. Each CDR3 is given with its conserved first and last residue. The D gene is left open where the match is weak. Only some rows state a clone size, as once, few, many or a class for expanded clones.

. | . | TRBJ1-5 | TRBV10-3 | TGTGCCATCAGCTCAATAGGACAGAGCAATCAGCCCCAGCATTTT | CAISSIGQSNQPQHF
. | TRBD2 | TRBJ2-7 | TRBV7-8 | TGTGCCAGCAGCCCGACTAGCGGGGGGGCCTGGAGCTCCTACGAGCAGTACTTC | CASSPTSGGAWSSYEQYF
. | TRBD2 | TRBJ2-1 | TRBV5-1 | TGCGCCAGCAGCCTTTGGGGGGGAGAGGGGTACAATGAGCAGTTCTTC | CASSLWGGEGYNEQFF
. | . | TRBJ2-2 | TRBV14 | TGTGCCAGCAGCCTTAGCGGCTGGAACACCGGGGAGCTGTTTTTT | CASSLSGWNTGELFF
. | . | TRBJ1-2 | TRBV28 | TGTGCCAGCACGGGTGGGGCGCTTGGCTACACCTTC | CASTGGALGYTF
. | TRBD2 | TRBJ2-3 | TRBV4-2 | TGTGCCAGCAGCCAAGATGGTGGGACTAGCGCTGATTTCACAGATACGCAGTATTTT | CASSQDGGTSADFTDTQYF
. | . | TRBJ2-7 | TRBV11-1 | TGTGCCAGCAGCTTAGAGGGGGAACAGTACTTC | CASSLEGEQYF
. | TRBD2 | TRBJ2-5 | TRBV11-1 | TGTGCCAGCAGTTCGAAGCGGGGGGGTCGTGAGACCCAGTACTTC | CASSSKRGGRETQYF
once | . | TRBJ2-5 | TRBV9 | TGTGCCAGCAGCGTCTCCCTCCAAGAGACCCAGTACTTC | CASSVSLQETQYF
once | TRBD1 | TRBJ2-6 | TRBV5-1 | TGCGCCAGCAGAATTTACTGGGGACAGGGTAAATCTGGGGCCAACGTCCTGACTTTC | CASRIYWGQGKSGANVLTF
once | . | TRBJ1-1 | TRBV10-2 | TGCGCCAGCAGTGGGACTGTAAACACTGAAGCTTTCTTT | CASSGTVNTEAFF
few | TRBD1 | TRBJ2-7 | TRBV6-1 | TGTGCCAGCCGGCTGGGACAGTTGTACGAGCAGTACTTC | CASRLGQLYEQYF
once | . | TRBJ2-3 | TRBV5-6 | TGTGCCAGCAGCTTGGCCGGGGTAGATACGCAGTATTTT | CASSLAGVDTQYF
. | TRBD1 | TRBJ2-7 | TRBV7-9 | TGTGCCAGCAGCTTGTCCCGAGGACAGGGGGCGGAATACGAGCAGTACTTC | CASSLSRGQGAEYEQYF
. | . | TRBJ1-2 | TRBV30 | TGTGCCTGGGCCTCTAATGGCTACACCTTC | CAWASNGYTF
. | TRBD2 | TRBJ2-2 | TRBV11-3 | TGTGCCAGCAGCTTTGTGACTAGCGGCCCCGGGGAGCTGTTTTTT | CASSFVTSGPGELFF
. | TRBD1 | TRBJ1-6 | TRBV5-4 | TGTGCCAGCAGCTCTCGGACAGGGGATAGTTCACCCCTCCACTTT | CASSSRTGDSSPLHF
. | . | TRBJ2-3 | TRBV7-2 | TGTGCCAGCAGCTTTAGGGGAGATACGCAGTATTTT | CASSFRGDTQYF
few | . | TRBJ2-7 | TRBV7-8 | TGTGCCAGCAGCTTAAACTCAGGGGGGTCCCACTCCTACGAGCAGTACTTC | CASSLNSGGSHSYEQYF
. | . | TRBJ1-1 | TRBV11-3 | TGTGCCAGCAGCCGAGGTCAGGAAGCTTTCTTT | CASSRGQEAFF
. | . | TRBJ2-7 | TRBV29-1 | TGCAGCGGATTAGACTTGTCCTACGAGCAGTACTTC | CSGLDLSYEQYF
few | . | TRBJ2-1 | TRBV9 | TGTGCCAGCAGCGTAGCGGGAAGATACAATGAGCAGTTCTTC | CASSVAGRYNEQFF
. | . | TRBJ2-7 | TRBV15 | TGTGCCACCAGCAGGGGGCCTTTCGGGACACGCCAACGGGTACACTATGGCGAGCAGTACTTC | CATSRGPFGTRQRVHYGEQYF
. | TRBD1 | TRBJ1-1 | TRBV5-4 | TGTGCCAGCAGCTTGGATCCAGGGGGTACTGAAGCTTTCTTT | CASSLDPGGTEAFF
once | TRBD2 | TRBJ2-7 | TRBV4-3 | TGCGCCAGCAGCCAAGCCGGGGGGGCTTACGAGCAGTACTTC | CASSQAGGAYEQYF
few | . | TRBJ1-4 | TRBV14 | TGTGCCAGCAGCCCCCGACACCTAACAACTAATGAAAAACTGTTTTTT | CASSPRHLTTNEKLFF
. | . | TRBJ1-2 | TRBV25-1 | TGTGCCAGCAGTCGGGCAGGGGCGGGAGTCTCGTATGGCTACACCTTC | CASSRAGAGVSYGYTF
. | TRBD1 | TRBJ1-5 | TRBV5-3 | TGTGCCAGAAGCCCTCCCAGGACAGGAGGGGGCAATCAGCCCCAGCATTTT | CARSPPRTGGGNQPQHF
. | . | TRBJ2-3 | TRBV18 | TGTGCCAGCTCATTTGCGGGGACAGTATCTCGGATCACAGATACGCAGTATTTT | CASSFAGTVSRITDTQYF
. | . | TRBJ1-1 | TRBV11-2 | TGTGCCAGCAGCTTAGGGGGGCCAGCAGCTTTCTTT | CASSLGGPAAFF
. | . | TRBJ2-5 | TRBV5-4 | TGTGCCAGCAGCTTGGAGATAAAGGGGAAGGAGACCCAGTACTTC | CASSLEIKGKETQYF
. | . | TRBJ2-2 | TRBV5-8 | TGTGCCAGCAGCGAAACATTCACCGGGGAGCTGTTTTTT | CASSETFTGELFF
once | TRBD2 | TRBJ2-1 | TRBV10-2 | TGCGCCAGCAGGAACGGGACTAGCGGGAGGAGGGATGAGCAGTTCTTC | CASRNGTSGRRDEQFF
. | . | TRBJ2-6 | TRBV30 | TGTGCCTGGAGGATCAGGGGGGTTCATATCTCTGGGGCCAACGTCCTGACTTTC | CAWRIRGVHISGANVLTF
. | . | TRBJ1-5 | TRBV29-1 | TGCAGCGTTGGATCCCAGGACAATCAGCCCCAGCATTTT | CSVGSQDNQPQHF
. | TRBD1 | TRBJ1-1 | TRBV28 | TGTGCCAGCAGTTGGACAGGGTCAGGGGACACTGAAGCTTTCTTT | CASSWTGSGDTEAFF
. | TRBD1 | TRBJ2-7 | TRBV4-1 | TGCGCCAGCAGCCAAGGAACAGGGGGTAGGTCCTACGAGCAGTACTTC | CASSQGTGGRSYEQYF
. | TRBD1 | TRBJ1-5 | TRBV6-5 | TGTGCCAGCAGTTTAACAGGGGGAGAGAGCAATCAGCCCCAGCATTTT | CASSLTGGESNQPQHF
few | . | TRBJ1-1 | TRBV28 | TGTGCCAGCAATACGGAGGGGGCTTTCTTT | CASNTEGAFF
once | . | TRBJ1-1 | TRBV7-2 | TGTGCCAGCAGCCCGGCAGGGGTTAACACTGAAGCTTTCTTT | CASSPAGVNTEAFF
. | . | TRBJ2-7 | TRBV4-2 | TGTGCCAGCAGCCAAGAACCGGAGATTAGCTTATCCTACGAGCAGTACTTC | CASSQEPEISLSYEQYF
. | TRBD1 | TRBJ2-5 | TRBV13 | TGTGCCAGCAGCTCTCGACAGGGTCAGTACTTC | CASSSRQGQYF